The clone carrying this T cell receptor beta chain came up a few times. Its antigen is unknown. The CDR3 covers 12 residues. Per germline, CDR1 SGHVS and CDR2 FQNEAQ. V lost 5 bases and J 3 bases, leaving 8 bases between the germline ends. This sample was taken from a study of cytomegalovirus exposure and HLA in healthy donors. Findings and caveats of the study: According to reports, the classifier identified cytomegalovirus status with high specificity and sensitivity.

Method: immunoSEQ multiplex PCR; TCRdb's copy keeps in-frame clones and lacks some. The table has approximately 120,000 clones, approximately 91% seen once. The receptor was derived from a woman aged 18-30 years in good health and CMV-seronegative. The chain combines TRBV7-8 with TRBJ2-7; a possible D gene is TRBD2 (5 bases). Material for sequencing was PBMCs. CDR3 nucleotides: TGTGCCAGCAGCCCCCGGGACTACGAGCAGTACTTC. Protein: CASSPRDYEQYF.